A single sample is the source of the 29 T cell receptor beta chains below, sequenced in a study of T cells in Graves' hyperthyroidism and ophthalmopathy. RNA transcripts served as the template for amplifying TCR beta CDR3 regions. The study used the HTBI primer set for a first-round RT-PCR of the TCR CDR3. From the multiplex PCR reads, TCRdb called clonotypes with MiXCR, one entry per CDR3 protein. The table has a few hundred thousand distinct CDR3 sequences, 14% seen once; the top ten hold roughly 5.7%. The material sequenced was blood. The receptors were gathered from a woman aged 25 to 39 with Graves' hyperthyroidism that later progressed to Graves' ophthalmopathy.

This clonotype was seen just once. The chain employs TRBV28 and TRBJ1-6; 10 positions agree with TRBD1. Trimming removed 6 bases from V and 7 bases from J; junction bases left unmatched: 6. The CDR3 is 15 amino acids. Germline V gives CDR1 MDHEN, CDR2 SYDVKM. The CDR3 DNA is TGTGCCAGCAGACTTCGGGGACAGGGGAATTCACCCCTCCACTTT. Translating gives CASRLRGQGNSPLHF.

This clonotype was counted many times. This sequence joins TRBV3-1 and TRBJ2-5; 12 nucleotides align to TRBD2. The CDR3 loop spans 15 amino acids. CDR1 and CDR2 from the germline V gene are LGHDT and YNNKEL (reference sequence). Trimming at V came to 4 bases and at J to 10 bases, leaving 10 bases not matched to a gene. The CDR3 DNA is TGTGCCAGCAGCCTGCTAGCGGGAGGGGAAAAAGACCAGTACTTC. Translating it yields CASSLLAGGEKDQYF.

This clonotype was counted at least ten times. The rearrangement joins TRBV19 to TRBJ1-1, with D possibly being TRBD1 (5 bases). Trimming stripped 1 base from V and 4 bases from J, with 13 bases between. Germline V gene sequence: CDR1 LNHDA, CDR2 SQIVND (reference sequence). CDR3 length: 15 residues. The CDR3 nucleotides read TGTGCCAGTAGTATAGGTTCCAGGGTGGGCACTGAAGCTTTCTTT. Amino acids: CASSIGSRVGTEAFF.

In this sample, this clonotype turned up many times. CDR3 nucleotide sequence: TGTGCCAGTAGGGAGCCGGGCTATGGCTACACCTTC. Residues: CASREPGYGYTF. The chain combines TRBV27 with TRBJ1-2, with unresolved D. CDR3 length equals 12 residues. V shed 9 bases and J shed 4 bases, with 12 bases lying between them. Germline CDR1 and CDR2: MNHEY and SMNVEV (reference sequence).

This clonotype was detected ten times or more. The rearrangement links TRBV11-3 to TRBJ1-2; 12 nucleotides agree with TRBD1. CDR1 is SGHNT and CDR2 is YENEEA in the germline V gene. This CDR3 contains 16 residues. With V trimmed by 4 bases and J by 5 bases, 8 bases remained unmatched. The CDR3 is CASSSPWDRGPYGYTF. The DNA for the CDR3 is TGTGCCAGCAGCTCCCCGTGGGACAGGGGGCCATATGGCTACACCTTC.

For this clonotype: Its ends do not fully match the called genes, so a read error is possible. The gene calls are TRBV4-1 and TRBJ2-7, with D possibly being TRBD2 (5 bases). The V gene's germline CDR1 is MGHRA and CDR2 YSYEKL. This CDR3 spans 13 amino acids. The CDR3 sequence: CASSQGRGREQYF. Written as DNA, the CDR3 is TGCGCCAGCAGCCAAGGTAGAGGGCGCGAGCAGTACTTT.

This clonotype has just a few counts. This chain connects TRBV10-2 to TRBJ2-7; TRBD1 is a possible D gene (7 bases). Trimming removed 2 bases from V and 6 bases from J, with 14 bases in between. Germline assignment: CDR1 WSHSY and CDR2 SAAADI. The CDR3 is 14 amino acids. The CDR3 loop reads CASSEAGGLGEQYF. The CDR3 coding sequence is TGCGCCAGCAGTGAGGCAGGGGGGCTGGGCGAGCAGTACTTC.

There are a few counts of this clonotype. CDR3 sequence: CASSLGPIQETQYF. The DNA for the CDR3 is TGCGCCAGCAGCCTCGGACCGATTCAAGAGACCCAGTACTTC. V gene TRBV5-1 combines with J gene TRBJ2-5; D call uncertain. With 4 bases removed from V and 2 bases from J, the gap between germline ends came to 12 bases. The germline gives CDR1 SGHRS, CDR2 YFSETQ. The CDR3 has 14 amino acids.

Regarding this clonotype: This may come from a read error, since a much larger clone is one base off. The chain combines TRBV7-9 with TRBJ2-5; weak D call: TRBD1 (5 bases). CDR1 SEHNR and CDR2 FQNEAQ come from the germline V gene (reference sequence). The CDR3 length is 13 residues. V dropped 4 bases and J dropped 9 bases, with 15 bases sitting between them. The CDR3 sequence: CASSSPGKESQYF. CDR3 DNA: TGTGCCAGCAGCTCCCCAGGGAAGGAGTCCCAGTACTTC.

This clonotype was observed once. V gene TRBV7-2 combines with J gene TRBJ2-2; tentative D call: TRBD2 (5 bases). V lost 9 bases and J lost 3, with 20 bases in between. There are 16 residues in the CDR3. The germline V gene has CDR1 SGHTA and CDR2 FQGNSA. The CDR3 sequence: CASSIPLAAYTGELFF. CDR3 in DNA: TGTGCCAGTAGTATCCCCCTAGCTGCTTACACCGGGGAGCTGTTTTTT.

Many counts were recorded for this clonotype. V usage is TRBV20-1 and J usage is TRBJ1-4; D ambiguous. Trimming removed 3 bases from V and 0 bases from J, with 8 bases in between. Germline CDR1 and CDR2: DFQATT and SNEGSKA (reference sequence). There are 14 residues in the CDR3. CDR3 bases: TGCAGTGCTAGCTTCGGTGCAACTAATGAAAAACTGTTTTTT. The encoded protein is CSASFGATNEKLFF.

This clonotype has at least ten counts. This chain joins TRBV7-9 and TRBJ2-7; 12 bases are a match to TRBD2. V lost 4 bases, J lost 3 bases, and 4 bases stayed unmatched. CDR1 is SEHNR, CDR2 FQNEAQ, per germline (reference sequence). This CDR3 comprises 15 residues. The CDR3 region has the DNA TGTGCCAGCAGCTACCCGACTAGCGGGAGCTACGAGCAGTACTTC. Translated: CASSYPTSGSYEQYF. Together with reference TRBV7-9 and TRBJ2-7, the CDR3 gives the full variable domain: DTGVSQNPRHKITKRGQNVTFRCDPISEHNRLYWYRQTLGQGPEFLTYFQNEAQLEKSRLLSDRFSAERPKGSFSTLEIQRTEQGDSAMYLCASSYPTSGSYEQYFGPGTRLTVT.

As regards this clonotype: The germline gene is not matched at one end of the junction; a read error may be the cause. The chain combines TRBV6-1 with TRBJ2-7; D call uncertain. Germline values: CDR1 MNHNS, CDR2 SASEGT. The CDR3 totals 13 residues. The CDR3: CANSPLGFYEQYF. CDR3 bases: TGTGCCAACAGTCCGCTCGGCTTCTACGAGCAGTACTTC.

This clonotype was seen many times. This chain uses TRBV6-5 with TRBJ2-3, with a weak D call TRBD2 (5 bases). The CDR3 has 16 amino acids. Germline CDR1 MNHEY, CDR2 SVGAGI. Between the trimmed V and J ends, which lost 2 bases and 0 bases, there was a span of 12 bases. CDR3 nucleotide sequence: TGTGCCAGCAGTTACGGGAGAGCGCCGAGCACAGATACGCAGTATTTT. This gives the protein CASSYGRAPSTDTQYF.

This clonotype occurred a few times. The CDR3 region has the DNA TGTGCCAGCAGCTTGGGGGGAGCCGGAAACAATGAGCAGTTCTTC. Its protein is CASSLGGAGNNEQFF. This chain uses TRBV5-6 with TRBJ2-1; weak D call: TRBD2 (5 bases). Germline V gene data show CDR1 as SGHDT and CDR2 as YYEEEE. V was clipped by 0 bases and J by 5 bases, with 12 bases between them. The CDR3 has 15 residues. Filled out from reference TRBV5-6 and TRBJ2-1, the complete variable domain reads DAGVTQSPTHLIKTRGQQVTLRCSPKSGHDTVSWYQQALGQGPQFIFQYYEEEERQRGNFPDRFSGHQFPNYSSELNVNALLLGDSALYLCASSLGGAGNNEQFFGPGTRLTVL.

This clonotype was found many times. The V and J genes are TRBV19 and TRBJ1-6, with TRBD1 identical over 7 bases. The trim removed 3 bases at V and 8 bases at J, leaving 4 bases unmatched. CDR1 and CDR2 (germline): LNHDA, SQIVND (reference sequence). The length of the CDR3 is 14 residues. CDR3 in DNA: TGTGCCAGTAGTATCGGGGACAGTGATTCACCCCTCCACTTT. It is translated as CASSIGDSDSPLHF.

This clonotype was observed many times. This rearrangement joins TRBV7-2 to TRBJ2-3, with D possibly matching TRBD1 (6 bases). This CDR3 is built from 15 residues. With 3 bases removed from V and 8 bases from J, the gap between germline ends came to 18 bases. Germline assignment: CDR1 SGHTA and CDR2 FQGNSA. This chain's CDR3 is CASSLSRSAQGTQYF. The CDR3 bases are TGTGCCAGCAGCTTGAGCCGTTCAGCACAGGGTACGCAGTATTTT. Full variable domain (outside the CDR3, taken from reference TRBV7-2 and TRBJ2-3): GAGVSQSPSNKVTEKGKDVELRCDPISGHTALYWYRQSLGQGLEFLIYFQGNSAPDKSGLPSDRFSAERTGGSVSTLTIQRTQQEDSAVYLCASSLSRSAQGTQYFGPGTRLTVL.

This clonotype came up many times. The CDR3 here is CSASPGTSGRVMGNEQFF. The CDR3 nucleotides read TGCAGTGCTAGCCCCGGGACTAGCGGGAGGGTGATGGGCAATGAGCAGTTCTTC. The J gene is TRBJ2-1, the V gene TRBV20-1; 16 positions agree with TRBD2. Trimming removed 3 bases from V and 6 bases from J; junction bases left unmatched: 11. Germline V lookup: CDR1 DFQATT, CDR2 SNEGSKA (reference sequence). CDR3 size: 18 residues.

V and J are TRBV20-1 and TRBJ2-3; D tentatively fits TRBD1 or TRBD2 (5 bases each). V lost 4 bases and J 0 bases, leaving 11 bases between the germline ends. This CDR3 comprises 14 residues. The V gene's germline CDR1 is DFQATT and CDR2 SNEGSKA (reference sequence). CDR3 amino acids: CSAKGDDSTDTQYF. The CDR3 coding sequence is TGCAGTGCTAAAGGGGACGATAGCACAGATACGCAGTATTTT.

This clonotype has ten or more counts. The chain uses TRBV19 and TRBJ1-1; 7 bases match TRBD1. Unmatched junction bases numbered 13, after V lost 4 bases and J lost 2 bases. The CDR3 length is 17 residues. Germline CDR1 LNHDA, CDR2 SQIVND (reference sequence). The CDR3 nucleotides are TGTGCCAGTAGTAGTGACAGGGCCGGGGTCAAAAACACTGAAGCTTTCTTT. This sequence encodes CASSSDRAGVKNTEAFF.

As regards this clonotype: A read error may be the cause here, since a much bigger clone is one base away. This chain uses TRBV14 with TRBJ2-5; D is uncertain. Between the trimmed V and J ends, which lost 1 base and 10 bases, there was a span of 7 bases. In germline, CDR1 is SGHDN, CDR2 FVKESK. The CDR3 runs 11 residues. CDR3 amino acids: CASSQAGLQYF. The CDR3 DNA follows: TGTGCCAGCAGCCAAGCAGGTCTCCAGTACTTC.

This clonotype was seen repeatedly, ten times or more. The chain carries TRBV29-1 and TRBJ1-1; a possible D gene is TRBD1 (5 bases). V lost 8 bases to trimming and J lost 2 bases, with 15 bases between them. CDR3 size: 13 residues. Germline V gene lookup returns CDR1 SQVTM and CDR2 ANQGSEA. The CDR3 nucleotides are TGCAGCCCCCTCCTAACAGGAAACACTGAAGCTTTCTTT. Translation: CSPLLTGNTEAFF.

The CDR3 loop reads CASSFLLTGTRETQYF. CDR3 DNA: TGTGCCAGCAGTTTCCTACTAACCGGGACACGGGAGACCCAGTACTTC. The V call is TRBV6-2 or TRBV6-3, the J call TRBJ2-5; possible D gene TRBD1, 6 bases. CDR1 and CDR2 (germline): MNHEY, SVGEGT. Trimming cost V 4 bases and J 5 bases, with 20 bases left between them. CDR3 length: 16 residues.

The chain has TRBV20-1 and TRBJ2-1; 9 positions agree with TRBD2. Germline V gene data show CDR1 as DFQATT and CDR2 as SNEGSKA (reference sequence). V was clipped by 4 bases and J by 6 bases; unmatched bases: 13. The CDR3 runs 16 residues. The CDR3 DNA follows: TGCAGTGCTATGCCCACCCTAGCGGGAATTCCCAATGAGCAGTTCTTC. This translates into CSAMPTLAGIPNEQFF.

This clonotype has at least ten counts. This chain connects TRBV7-3 to TRBJ2-1; D unresolved. V lost 5 bases and J lost 5, with 16 bases in between. Germline values: CDR1 SGHTA, CDR2 FQGTGA. This CDR3 contains 15 residues. The CDR3 loop reads CASSARSRLDNEQFF. The CDR3 DNA reads TGTGCCAGCAGCGCTAGGTCAAGGCTGGACAATGAGCAGTTCTTC. Complete variable domain (other parts from reference TRBV7-3 and TRBJ2-1): GAGVSQTPSNKVTEKGKYVELRCDPISGHTALYWYRQSLGQGPEFLIYFQGTGAADDSGLPNDRFFAVRPEGSVSTLKIQRTERGDSAVYLCASSARSRLDNEQFFGPGTRLTVL.

The chain recombines TRBV4-3 with TRBJ1-5; 10 nucleotides align to TRBD1. Germline V gives CDR1 LGHNA, CDR2 YSLEER. The CDR3 runs to 16 residues. The V segment lost 4 bases and the J segment 3 bases; nucleotides outside the gene matches: 6. The CDR3 coding sequence is TGCGCCAGCAGCCCAGGGACAGGGGACAACAATCAGCCCCAGCATTTT. Amino acid sequence: CASSPGTGDNNQPQHF.

There are many counts of this clonotype. The rearrangement links TRBV10-3 to TRBJ2-2; perhaps TRBD2 as D (6 bases). Germline lookup yields CDR1 ENHRY and CDR2 SYGVKD. The V gene lost 6 bases and the J gene lost 5 bases, with 13 bases spanning the gap. The CDR3 has 14 amino acids. Here the CDR3 DNA reads TGTGCCATCAGGACATACGGGACTACCGGGGAGCTGTTTTTT. As protein: CAIRTYGTTGELFF.

Turning to this clonotype: Just one base apart from a much larger clone, this may be a read error. The chain uses TRBV28 and TRBJ2-5; 7 bases line up with TRBD1. Germline V gives CDR1 MDHEN, CDR2 SYDVKM. Trimming took 8 bases from V and 6 from J; bases not matched to a gene: 9. The CDR3 sequence is 13 residues long. DNA for the CDR3: TGTGCCAGCGGGACAGACTTTCCGAAGACCCAGTACTTC. As protein: CASGTDFPKTQYF.

This clonotype occurred a few times. V gene TRBV6-5 combines with J gene TRBJ1-2; 7 bases line up with TRBD1. The CDR3 totals 15 residues. After removal of 6 bases from V and 2 bases from J, the junction contained 9 bases not matched to a gene. The germline V gene encodes CDR1 MNHEY and CDR2 SVGAGI. Written as DNA, the CDR3 is TGTGCCAGCAGCCCCCAACAGGGGTCCAACTATGGCTACACCTTC. Amino acids: CASSPQQGSNYGYTF.